The entry below gives a single T cell receptor beta chain sequence along with its context. This clone was counted only a few times. What this receptor recognizes is not known. The read stops 3 residues short of the end of the CDR3; the missing end is completed from the germline J gene. CDR1 and CDR2 are read off the germline V gene as SGHAT and FQNNGV. Relative to germline, V is 1 base shorter and J is 7 bases shorter, with 8 bases between their ends. Including cysteine and phenylalanine, the CDR3 has 13 amino acids. Only the CDR3 bases that were read are kept: 30 of them, in frame from base 1. Most of the CVID patients and most of the healthy controls were of Caucasian heritage. Heparinized peripheral whole blood samples of about 4.5 to 8.5 ml were collected from each donor. Genomic DNA from adults with common variable immune deficiency (CVID) and from healthy adult controls was used for sequencing of TCRbeta CDR3 repertoires. The control group was made up of 22 healthy adult volunteers (about ten male and approximately twelve female) whose ages ranged from 23 to 66 years, with a mean age of around 30. Diluted blood was subjected to density centrifugation over Hypaque 1077 or Ficoll-Paque for isolation of peripheral blood mononuclear cells. Genomic DNA was obtained from unsorted mononuclear cells using either Qiagen column purification or a centrifugation-based method.

This specimen belongs to a study of T cell clonality in common variable immunodeficiency (dated by TCRdb to the mid-2010s). Overall study outcomes, separate from this receptor: Differences among patients in the CVID cohort limited the correlations between repertoire features and clinical complications. It was noted by the authors that sequencing of the repertoires of T cell subpopulations would be needed to clarify the cause of the increased clonality in CVID. Even though DNA input was the same, control samples had an average of about 81,820 unique sequences each, compared with about 30,000 in CVID samples. Healthy controls shared more TCRbeta clones with each other than CVID subjects shared among themselves (p < 0.0001). TCRbeta clonality was higher in CVID subjects than in healthy controls (t-test p = 0.018), and the increase was most characteristic of about a third of subjects. CVID TCRbeta sequences were reported to have fewer deletions and N-nucleotide insertions and to lack highly modified clones with 13 or more V deletions.

For sequencing input, CVID and control samples contributed equivalent amounts of genomic DNA. For every sample, a 60 bp segment covering the rearranged TCRbeta CDR3 region was amplified and then sequenced. The immunoSEQ assay, a bias-corrected multiplex PCR combined with high-throughput sequencing, was used to amplify TCRbeta. As for how the authors treated the data: Every unique nucleotide sequence counted as a clone and was annotated with V, D and J genes, copy number and frequency. Sequences were labeled productive if in frame, and non-productive if out of frame or containing stop codons. As previously described, clonality was computed from Shannon's entropy. The predicted amino acid sequences of productive clones were used to derive the mean CDR3 Kyte-Doolittle hydropathy. The R hclust function was used to hierarchically cluster scaled V gene usage with Manhattan distance and complete linkage. Sharing of clones by CDR3 amino acid sequence was evaluated through resampling of 12 repertoires per group over 100 rounds. The repertoires were screened for more than 55 published EBV-specific TCRbeta sequences and some 250 published CMV-specific TCRbeta sequences. A couple of CVID samples that yielded fewer than 10,000 sequences were excluded from the analysis, so around 40 CVID repertoires were retained. TCRdb provides this immuneACCESS table in a form limited to in-frame rearrangements. Some clones are lacking; in checked studies, under half of them reflect an unresolved V gene, and why the rest are absent is not known. Clone size and the V and J calls come from that table; the DNA yielded D and trimming. Across this sample, fewer than 55,000 clones were tabulated and none appeared just once. The ten largest account for about 2% of the sample.

Sequenced input: peripheral blood mononuclear cells. The receptor was derived from a person aged 18-69 years in good health. Recombination joined TRBV11-2 with TRBJ1-5; the D segment cannot be called with confidence. CDR3 DNA, as far as it was read: TGTGCCAGCAGCTTAGGGCAGTGGCAGCCC. Its amino acids are CASSLGQWQP. In full, the CDR3 reads CASSLGQWQPQHF.